This TCR beta chain comes out of a study of early T cells in non-severe SARS-CoV-2 infection. Study-level information: Unpaired chains resulted from sequencing bulk RNA of unsorted whole blood.

The TCR library protocol was used to attach unique molecular identifiers. These identifiers were attached to individual cDNA molecules. MiXCR was run by TCRdb on the 5' RACE reads, yielding one entry per CDR3 protein. Of some 98,000 distinct CDR3 sequences detected, approximately 15% appear once; the ten largest clones hold 1.3%. The CDR3 totals 15 residues. The V and J ends lost 1 base and 3 bases, in that order; junction bases with no gene match: 5. Looked up from germline, CDR1 is MNHEY and CDR2 is SMNVEV (reference sequence). This TCR was sampled from an adult who was a healthcare worker with PCR-confirmed SARS-CoV-2 infection or an uninfected control (not recorded which). The sequencing input was whole blood. The rearrangement uses TRBV27 and TRBJ2-5; 7 bases line up with TRBD1. The CDR3 spells CASSLFGTGEETQYF. CDR3 DNA: TGTGCCAGCAGTTTATTTGGAACAGGGGAAGAGACCCAGTACTTC.